Below are 8 T cell receptor beta chains sequenced from a single sample in a study of T-cell memory formation after mild COVID-19. One entry per CDR3 protein results from TCRdb running MiXCR on the 5' RACE reads. The sample lists 290,000 or so distinct CDR3 sequences; approximately 19% were seen once. Sequencing used PBMCs or a T cell subset sorted from them (not recorded which). These receptors were taken from a man between 18 and 35 years old who had mild COVID-19 (a few samples of this study predate the infection). Cell type and time point are not known.

This clonotype was observed a handful of times. This chain connects TRBV2 to TRBJ2-5; TRBD2 is a possible D gene (6 bases). Trimming cost V 4 bases and J 5 bases, with 17 bases left between them. The CDR3 covers 15 residues. CDR1 and CDR2 (germline): SNHLY, FYNNEI. The CDR3 coding sequence is TGTGCCAGCAGTGCCGGACGACTAGGACGGGAGACCCAGTACTTC. Amino acids: CASSAGRLGRETQYF.

In its sample, this clonotype was seen a few times. V usage is TRBV6-5 and J usage is TRBJ2-3, with TRBD2 identical over 10 bases. Per the germline V gene, CDR1 is MNHEY and CDR2 is SVGAGI. Trimming cost V 0 bases and J 4 bases; bases outside gene matches: 7. The CDR3 is 17 residues long. DNA of the CDR3: TGTGCCAGCAGTTACTCGAGGAGCGGGGGGGCCCCAGATACGCAGTATTTT. The encoded protein is CASSYSRSGGAPDTQYF.

This clonotype was counted many times. This chain connects TRBV6-5 to TRBJ2-3; D uncertain. There are 13 residues in the CDR3. V shed 5 bases and J shed 6 bases, with 12 bases lying between them. Germline CDR1 is MNHEY and CDR2 is SVGAGI. CDR3 sequence (DNA): TGTGCCAGCAGTCACATACGGCAGGATACGCAGTATTTT. Protein sequence: CASSHIRQDTQYF.

This clonotype was picked up a small number of times. The chain joins TRBV24-1 to TRBJ2-1; 9 positions match TRBD1. The length of the CDR3 is 17 residues. V lost 8 bases to trimming and J lost 9 bases; unmatched junction nucleotides: 19. CDR1 is KGHDR and CDR2 is SFDVKD in the germline V gene. The CDR3 sequence is CATTEGGDRGTHPEQFF. In nucleotides, the CDR3 is TGTGCCACCACCGAAGGAGGCGACAGGGGGACCCATCCTGAGCAGTTCTTC.

This sequence joins TRBV4-3 and TRBJ1-1, with a tentative D call TRBD1 (5 bases). The CDR3 is made up of 15 amino acids. V dropped 8 bases and J dropped 1 base, with 17 bases sitting between them. Germline CDR1 is LGHNA and CDR2 is YSLEER. The CDR3 is CASGIRGAGNTEAFF. The CDR3 coding sequence is TGCGCCAGCGGGATCAGAGGGGCCGGGAACACTGAAGCTTTCTTT.

The chain recombines TRBV4-1 with TRBJ2-1, with TRBD2 identical over 10 bases. Germline CDR1 MGHRA, CDR2 YSYEKL. The CDR3 length is 15 residues. The junction had 4 bases not matched to a gene; V was cut back by 0 bases and J by 8 bases. The DNA for the CDR3 is TGCGCCAGCAGCCAAGAGGAGCGGGGGGGCGATGAGCAGTTCTTC. Protein sequence: CASSQEERGGDEQFF.

The chain employs TRBV6-6 and TRBJ2-7, with D possibly matching TRBD1 (6 bases). Germline assignment: CDR1 MNHNY and CDR2 SVGAGI (reference sequence). This CDR3 contains 13 residues. V lost 4 bases and J 5 bases, leaving 12 bases between the germline ends. In DNA, the CDR3 is TGTGCCAGCAGTTCCGGGACACCCGACGAGCAGTACTTC. Amino acids: CASSSGTPDEQYF.

This clonotype was counted ten times or more. The chain is built from TRBV7-9 and TRBJ2-1, with D possibly being TRBD1 (5 bases). This CDR3 region has 15 residues. Germline CDR1 is SEHNR and CDR2 is FQNEAQ (reference sequence). V lost 4 bases and J lost 5, with 15 bases in between. The CDR3 loop is CASSSLTDKDNEQFF. DNA of the CDR3: TGTGCCAGCAGCTCTTTGACGGACAAAGACAATGAGCAGTTCTTC.